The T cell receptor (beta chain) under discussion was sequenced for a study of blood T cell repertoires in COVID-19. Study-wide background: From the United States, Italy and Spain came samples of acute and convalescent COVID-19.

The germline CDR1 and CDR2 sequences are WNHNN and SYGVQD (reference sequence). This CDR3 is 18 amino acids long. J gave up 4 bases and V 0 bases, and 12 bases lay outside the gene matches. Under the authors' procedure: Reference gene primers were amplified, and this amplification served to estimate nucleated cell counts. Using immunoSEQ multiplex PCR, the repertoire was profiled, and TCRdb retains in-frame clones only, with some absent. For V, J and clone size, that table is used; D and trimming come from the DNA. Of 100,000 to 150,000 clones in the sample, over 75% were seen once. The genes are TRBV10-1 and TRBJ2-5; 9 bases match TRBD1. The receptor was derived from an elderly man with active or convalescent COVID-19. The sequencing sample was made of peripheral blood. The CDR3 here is CASSESLNRVGQGETQYF. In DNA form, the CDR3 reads TGCGCCAGCAGTGAGTCACTTAATCGCGTGGGACAGGGAGAGACCCAGTACTTC.